This T cell receptor (beta chain) was sequenced during a study of molecular identifiers for immune sequencing clone quantification. Ten or more counts support this clonotype. The V end lost 6 bases, the J end lost 4 bases, and 10 bases lay between the germline ends. The CDR3 consists of 13 residues. Germline CDR1 and CDR2: SGHVS and FQNEAQ. MiXCR, applied by TCRdb to the PCR reads, yields one record per CDR3 protein. The sample records approximately 100,000 distinct CDR3 sequences, under 40% being singletons. The clonotype was recovered from a human donor in good health. Some libraries in this study had Jurkat cell RNA spiked in. Sequencing was carried out using naive CD8+ T cells from blood, with Jurkat cell RNA spiked in. The sample's subset: FACS-sorted CD8+CD4-CCR7+CD45RA+ naive T cells. The V call is TRBV7-8, the J call TRBJ2-1, with D maybe TRBD2 (6 bases). The CDR3, as DNA: TGTGCCAGCAGTTCACTAGCTTACAATGAGCAGTTCTTC. This encodes CASSSLAYNEQFF. Full variable domain (outside the CDR3, taken from reference TRBV7-8 and TRBJ2-1): GAGVSQSPRYKVAKRGQDVALRCDPISGHVSLFWYQQALGQGPEFLTYFQNEAQLDKSGLPSDRFFAERPEGSVSTLKIQRTQQEDSAVYLCASSSLAYNEQFFGPGTRLTVL.